This T cell receptor beta chain was recorded in a study of T cell repertoires in cytomegalovirus infection. Study information: From public TCR beta signatures came an indication of both CMV infection and matching HLA type. Study outcomes and limitations: Frequencies of public TCR beta families were cumulated, and this identified carriers of CMV plus the relevant HLA. The ex vivo response was dominated by HLA-C-restricted CMV-specific TCR beta clonotypes.

Germline trimming cut 7 bases from V and 5 bases from J; bases unmatched to any gene: 5. Germline V gene data show CDR1 as ENHRY and CDR2 as SYGVKD. This CDR3 has 13 residues. Comments on this clonotype: Its antigen is not identified.

TCRdb reprocessed the reads with MiXCR, giving one entry per CDR3 protein. The repertoire holds 290,000 or so distinct CDR3 sequences, with about 25% as singletons. The rearrangement joins TRBV10-3 to TRBJ2-1, with 7 bases lining up with TRBD2. The origin of this receptor is a human donor in good health (CMV status not recorded). Some clones in this sample may be carry-over from other donors' samples. The sample was PBMCs. The CDR3 here is CAITGDYNNEQFF. CDR3 DNA: TGTGCCATCACTGGGGACTACAACAATGAGCAGTTCTTC.